A selection of T cell receptor beta chains follows, all from one sample in a study of T cell repertoires in cytomegalovirus infection. TCRdb redid the calling of the reads with MiXCR, one entry per CDR3 protein. The sample holds approximately 500,000 distinct CDR3 sequences, about a quarter seen once. Sequenced material: PBMCs. These receptor sequences come from a human donor in good health (CMV status not recorded). Some clones in this sample may be carry-over from other donors' samples. Each CDR3 is given with its conserved first and last residue. A D gene is named only where the DNA matches it firmly. Some rows mark clone size as missing; the rest say once, few, many or name a class of expanded clone.

v_gene	len	abundance	j_gene	d_gene	CDR3aa	CDR3nt
TRBV7-2	15	many	TRBJ2-1	TRBD2	CASSFGTSGMEEQFF	TGTGCCAGCAGCTTCGGGACTAGCGGGATGGAGGAGCAGTTCTTC
TRBV11-3	14	few	TRBJ1-1	NA	CASSLAPVGTEAFF	TGTGCCAGCAGCTTAGCCCCGGTGGGCACTGAAGCTTTCTTT
TRBV29-1	12	few	TRBJ1-4	NA	CSVDGGGEKLFF	TGCAGCGTTGACGGGGGCGGGGAAAAACTGTTTTTT
TRBV7-2	15	many	TRBJ2-5	TRBD2	CASSLGGLAGETQYF	TGTGCCAGCAGCTTAGGGGGACTAGCAGGAGAGACCCAGTACTTC
TRBV24-1	16	NA	TRBJ2-1	TRBD2	CATSDLTSGPYNEQFF	TGTGCCACCAGTGATTTAACTAGCGGGCCTTACAATGAGCAGTTCTTC
TRBV28	20	NA	TRBJ2-1	TRBD2	CASSLWGTSGRRSSDDEQFF	TGTGCCAGCAGTTTATGGGGGACTAGCGGGAGACGTTCTTCCGACGATGAGCAGTTCTTC
TRBV29-1	12	NA	TRBJ2-3	NA	CSVGTLRDTQYF	TGCAGCGTGGGGACTCTCCGTGATACGCAGTATTTT
TRBV6-5	14	few	TRBJ2-1	NA	CASSALRSYNEQFF	TGTGCCAGCAGTGCTCTGCGCTCCTACAATGAGCAGTTCTTC
TRBV6-2/TRBV6-3	13	few	TRBJ1-1	TRBD1	CASTDRVNTEAFF	TGTGCCAGCACGGACAGGGTGAACACTGAAGCTTTCTTT
TRBV6-1	12	few	TRBJ2-1	NA	CASSEVRGEQFF	TGTGCCAGCAGTGAAGTAAGGGGTGAGCAGTTCTTC
TRBV7-2	15	many	TRBJ2-5	TRBD1	CASSPIGTGKETQYF	TGTGCCAGCAGCCCAATTGGGACAGGGAAAGAGACCCAGTACTTC
TRBV7-2	15	many	TRBJ1-1	NA	CASSLTRDSHTEAFF	TGTGCCAGCAGCTTGACCCGCGACAGTCACACTGAAGCTTTCTTT
TRBV24-1	17	few	TRBJ2-2	TRBD2	CATSDTGLAVNTGELFF	TGTGCCACCAGTGATACGGGACTAGCGGTGAACACCGGGGAGCTGTTTTTT
TRBV7-2	17	NA	TRBJ2-3	TRBD2	CASSFRLAGGLLDTQYF	TGTGCCAGCAGCTTTAGACTAGCGGGAGGGCTTCTGGATACGCAGTATTTT
TRBV6-5	13	NA	TRBJ1-5	NA	CASSGQSNQPQHF	TGTGCCAGCAGCGGACAGAGCAATCAGCCCCAGCATTTT
TRBV4-3	16	NA	TRBJ2-1	NA	CASSQGTGISYNEQFF	TGCGCCAGCAGCCAAGGAACGGGAATCTCCTACAATGAGCAGTTCTTC
TRBV5-1	14	once	TRBJ2-1	TRBD2	CASRRTSGSNEQFF	TGCGCCAGCAGGCGGACTAGCGGGAGTAATGAGCAGTTCTTC
TRBV6-2/TRBV6-3	13	many	TRBJ1-1	NA	CASSYDRNTEAFF	TGTGCCAGCAGCTACGACAGGAACACTGAAGCTTTCTTT
TRBV7-2	13	many	TRBJ2-5	NA	CASSPGGKETQYF	TGTGCCAGCAGCCCGGGGGGCAAGGAGACCCAGTACTTC
TRBV11-2	15	many	TRBJ2-1	NA	CASRHMALIGHEQFF	TGTGCCAGCCGACACATGGCGTTAATAGGGCATGAGCAGTTCTTC
TRBV5-1	16	few	TRBJ1-1	TRBD1	CASSLNRDRGNTEAFF	TGCGCCAGCAGCCTAAACCGGGACAGGGGGAACACTGAAGCTTTCTTT
TRBV20-1	12	few	TRBJ1-2	NA	CSAREQNYGYTF	TGCAGTGCTAGAGAGCAGAACTATGGCTACACCTTC